A selection of T cell receptor beta chains follows, all from one sample in a study of cytomegalovirus exposure and HLA in healthy donors. Using immunoSEQ multiplex PCR, the repertoire was profiled, and TCRdb retains in-frame clones only, with some absent. The sample records under 250,000 clones, around 77% being singletons. Material: PBMCs. The origin of the receptors is a woman in her twenties or thirties in good health and CMV-seronegative. The CDR3 runs from the conserved cysteine through the conserved F or W. Each record gives: D gene, clone size, V gene, J gene, CDR3 protein, CDR3 DNA. D genes are given only for firm matches. Not all rows give a size; the values are once, few, many and, for expanded clones, a class.

.,.,TRBV4-1,TRBJ2-4,CASSQGLAKNIQYF,TGCGCCAGCAGCCAAGGTCTAGCCAAAAACATTCAGTACTTC
.,.,TRBV5-6,TRBJ2-7,CASRQTSAPFYEQYF,TGTGCCAGCAGACAAACTAGTGCCCCATTCTACGAGCAGTACTTC
.,few,TRBV6-6,TRBJ2-5,CASSYAGRSETQYF,TGTGCCAGCAGTTACGCGGGACGGTCAGAGACCCAGTACTTC
.,few,TRBV12-2,TRBJ2-7,CASRSKVVGDPSSYEQYF,TGTGCAAGTCGCTCAAAGGTGGTGGGCGACCCGAGCTCCTACGAGCAGTACTTC
TRBD1,.,TRBV5-5,TRBJ1-1,CASSREGARDFF,TGTGCCAGCAGCCGGGAGGGGGCGCGTGATTTCTTT
.,.,TRBV11-2,TRBJ1-3,CASRMPGQERNTIYF,TGTGCCAGCAGGATGCCGGGACAAGAAAGAAACACCATATATTTT
.,once,TRBV6-4,TRBJ1-2,CASSPWGGPVGYPF,TGTGCCAGCAGTCCCTGGGGGGGGCCGGTTGGCTACCCCTTC
.,.,TRBV30,TRBJ1-4,CAWSGVGWGDNEKLFF,TGTGCCTGGAGTGGGGTTGGTTGGGGGGACAATGAAAAACTGTTTTTT
.,.,TRBV27,TRBJ1-1,CASQTGGFNTEAFF,TGTGCCAGCCAAACGGGGGGCTTCAACACTGAAGCTTTCTTT
TRBD1,.,TRBV28,TRBJ1-1,CASSSQTGGDTEAFF,TGTGCCAGCAGTTCCCAGACAGGGGGGGACACTGAAGCTTTCTTT
.,.,TRBV4-1,TRBJ2-7,CASSHSEGYHYEQYF,TGCGCCAGCAGCCATTCGGAGGGCTACCACTACGAGCAGTATTTC
TRBD1,.,TRBV19,TRBJ1-5,CASIEGTGSSQPQHF,TGTGCCAGTATAGAAGGGACAGGATCGAGTCAGCCCCAGCATTTT
.,.,TRBV18,TRBJ2-5,CASSPLLRETQYF,TGTGCCAGCTCACCACTTTTGCGAGAGACCCAGTACTTC
.,.,TRBV19,TRBJ1-1,CASSIRQGNTEAFF,TGTGCCAGTAGTATTAGGCAGGGGAACACTGAAGCTTTCTTT
.,.,TRBV15,TRBJ1-5,CATSRDARRDQPQHF,TGTGCCACCAGCAGAGATGCACGGCGGGACCAGCCCCAGCATTTT
.,few,TRBV14,TRBJ1-1,CASSKPYLFTEAFF,TGTGCCAGCAGCAAACCCTACTTGTTTACTGAAGCTTTCTTT
.,.,TRBV5-1,TRBJ1-6,CASSLQDSYNSPLHF,TGCGCCAGCAGCTTGCAGGACTCCTATAATTCACCCCTCCACTTT
TRBD2,.,TRBV9,TRBJ2-3,CASSRGGTPQYF,TGTGCCAGCAGCCGGGGGGGTACCCCGCAGTATTTT
.,.,TRBV9,TRBJ2-2,CASSPLQAGFDGELFF,TGTGCCAGCAGCCCCCTCCAGGCGGGCTTCGACGGGGAGCTGTTTTTT
TRBD2,.,TRBV30,TRBJ2-2,CAWSVSGEAGELFF,TGTGCCTGGAGTGTAAGCGGGGAAGCCGGGGAGCTGTTTTTT
.,few,TRBV5-6,TRBJ1-1,CASSYTGNTEAFF,TGTGCCAGCAGCTATACAGGGAACACTGAAGCTTTCTTT
TRBD2,.,TRBV19,TRBJ2-7,CASSIGTTSYEQYF,TGTGCCAGTAGTATCGGGACTACTTCCTACGAGCAGTACTTC
TRBD2,.,TRBV4-2,TRBJ2-3,CASSQVPGSGVTDTQYF,TGTGCCAGCAGCCAAGTCCCGGGTAGCGGGGTCACAGATACGCAGTATTTT
.,.,TRBV5-8,TRBJ1-3,CASSSGKVLSGNTIYF,TGTGCCAGCAGCTCAGGCAAAGTCCTCTCTGGAAACACCATATATTTT